This T cell receptor (beta chain) emerged from a study of beta chain features in type 1 diabetes. The investigators reverse transcribed all of the isolated RNA, so they sequenced expressed TCRB transcripts. Assay used: immunoSEQ multiplex PCR; TCRdb lists only in-frame clones, some missing. Of about 620,000 clones detected, around 15% appear once; the ten largest clones hold approximately 0.093%. Trimming took 2 bases from V and 7 from J, leaving 17 bases between them. CDR1 is MGHRA, CDR2 YSYEKL, per germline. The CDR3 totals 15 residues. Study-level findings and limits: The VDJ junctions of type 1 diabetes patients carried fewer insertions and more deletions. The similarity of naive, central memory and Treg TCRB repertoires appeared greater among patients than among healthy donors.

A remark on this clone: What it binds is unknown.

Material: naive CD4+ T cells from blood. The chain carries TRBV4-1 and TRBJ1-2; D perhaps matches TRBD1 (5 bases). The TCR was taken from a man between 18 and 29 years old in good health. The CDR3 bases are TGCGCCAGCAGCCAAAGGTCGGCAGGGCCCGGTGGCTACACCTTC. Amino acid sequence: CASSQRSAGPGGYTF.